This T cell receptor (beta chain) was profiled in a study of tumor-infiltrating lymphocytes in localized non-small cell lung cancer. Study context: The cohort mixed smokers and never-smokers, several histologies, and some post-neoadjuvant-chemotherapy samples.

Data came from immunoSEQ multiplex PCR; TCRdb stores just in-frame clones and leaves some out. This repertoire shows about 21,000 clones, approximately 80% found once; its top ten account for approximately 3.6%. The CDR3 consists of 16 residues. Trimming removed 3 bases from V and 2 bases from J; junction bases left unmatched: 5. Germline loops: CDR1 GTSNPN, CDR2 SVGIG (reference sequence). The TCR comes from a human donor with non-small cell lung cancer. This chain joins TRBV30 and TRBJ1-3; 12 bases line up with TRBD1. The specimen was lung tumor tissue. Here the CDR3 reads CAWRQRDRGPGNTIYF. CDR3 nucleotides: TGTGCCTGGAGACAAAGGGACAGGGGGCCTGGAAACACCATATATTTT.